What follows is one T cell receptor beta chain and its context. One end of the junction does not line up with germline, which may come from a read error. Caucasian, healthy and from Russia, the donors were aged between roughly 6 and 95. This record comes from a study of blood T cells in healthy people across ages. Alongside a J-beta primer mix, a sample-barcoded 5' primer served in a second PCR lasting roughly 6 to 11 cycles. A minimum of 3 million CDR3-containing paired-end reads was obtained for each sample. TCRdb reanalysed the 5' RACE reads using MiXCR and keeps one entry per CDR3 protein. This repertoire shows 1.8 million or so distinct CDR3 sequences, about two fifths found once; its top ten account for more than 20%. Germline V gene lookup returns CDR1 DFQATT and CDR2 SNEGSKA (reference sequence). The CDR3 is made up of 14 amino acids.

The chain combines TRBV20-1 with TRBJ2-4; 7 bases agree with TRBD2. The J call is doubtful: the DNA matches TRBJ2-7 better. The TCR sequence derives from a human donor in good health. The sequenced sample consisted of blood. As DNA, the CDR3 is TGCAGTGCAAAAAGCGGGGCGCGCTCCTGCGAGCAGTACTTC. Translated: CSAKSGARSCEQYF.